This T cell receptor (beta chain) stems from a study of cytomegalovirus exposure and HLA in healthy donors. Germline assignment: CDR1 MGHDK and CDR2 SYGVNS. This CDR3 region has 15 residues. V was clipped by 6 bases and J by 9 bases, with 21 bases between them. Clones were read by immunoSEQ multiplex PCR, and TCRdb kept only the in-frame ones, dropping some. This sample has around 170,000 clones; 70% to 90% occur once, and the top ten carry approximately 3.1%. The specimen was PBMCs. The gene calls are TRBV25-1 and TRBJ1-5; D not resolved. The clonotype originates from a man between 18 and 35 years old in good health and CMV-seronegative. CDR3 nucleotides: TGTGCCAGCAGGAGGCGGGGTTTCTCTCCAGCGCCCCAGCATTTT. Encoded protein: CASRRRGFSPAPQHF. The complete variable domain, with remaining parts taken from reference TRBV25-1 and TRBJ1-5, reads EADIYQTPRYLVIGTGKKITLECSQTMGHDKMYWYQQDPGMELHLIHYSYGVNSTEKGDLSSESTVSRIRTEHFPLTLESARPSHTSQYLCASRRRGFSPAPQHFGDGTRLSIL.